These T cell receptor beta chains were read from a single sample in a study of a mutant IDH1 vaccine in newly diagnosed glioma. Sequencing used immunoSEQ multiplex PCR; TCRdb keeps in-frame clones, though not all of them. Among 30,000 to 40,000 clones listed, 84% were seen once. Which antigens these TCRs recognize remains unknown. This specimen consisted of PBMCs, obtained from a glioma patient whose treatment included an IDH1 peptide vaccine. These TCRs come from a man aged 40-49 years with glioma. The CDR3 runs from the conserved cysteine through the conserved F or W. The D gene is left open where the match is weak. The size of a clone is reported for some rows only, either as once, few or many, or as a class for expanded clones.

clone size: -
D gene: -
J gene: TRBJ2-7
V gene: TRBV4-2
CDR3 protein: CASSAGWEQYF
CDR3 DNA: TGTGCCAGCAGCGCAGGGTGGGAGCAGTACTTC

clone size: -
D gene: TRBD1
J gene: TRBJ2-5
V gene: TRBV10-3
CDR3 protein: CAISVIGTAETQYF
CDR3 DNA: TGTGCCATCAGTGTCATAGGGACAGCTGAGACCCAGTACTTC

clone size: -
D gene: -
J gene: TRBJ1-4
V gene: TRBV15
CDR3 protein: CATSVKWDEKLFF
CDR3 DNA: TGTGCCACCAGCGTAAAATGGGATGAAAAACTGTTTTTT

clone size: -
D gene: -
J gene: TRBJ2-1
V gene: TRBV2
CDR3 protein: CASWHGGHEQFF
CDR3 DNA: TGTGCCAGCTGGCATGGGGGTCATGAGCAGTTCTTC

clone size: -
D gene: TRBD1
J gene: TRBJ2-7
V gene: TRBV7-9
CDR3 protein: CASSPSASGGWEEQYF
CDR3 DNA: TGTGCCAGCAGCCCAAGCGCATCAGGGGGCTGGGAAGAGCAGTACTTC

clone size: -
D gene: TRBD1
J gene: TRBJ2-1
V gene: TRBV5-6
CDR3 protein: CASSLLTGGGEQFF
CDR3 DNA: TGTGCCAGCAGCTTATTGACAGGGGGCGGGGAGCAGTTCTTC

clone size: -
D gene: -
J gene: TRBJ2-7
V gene: TRBV19
CDR3 protein: CASRAVEDYEQYF
CDR3 DNA: TGTGCCAGTAGGGCCGTGGAGGACTACGAGCAGTACTTC

clone size: once
D gene: TRBD1
J gene: TRBJ1-5
V gene: TRBV6-1
CDR3 protein: CASSGRGTGRQPQHF
CDR3 DNA: TGTGCCAGCAGTGGAAGAGGGACAGGGAGGCAGCCCCAGCATTTT

clone size: -
D gene: TRBD2
J gene: TRBJ2-7
V gene: TRBV11-1
CDR3 protein: CASSLLRTSGNEQYF
CDR3 DNA: TGTGCCAGCAGCCTGCTGCGGACTAGCGGGAACGAGCAGTACTTC

clone size: -
D gene: TRBD1
J gene: TRBJ1-5
V gene: TRBV5-8
CDR3 protein: CASSPIRQGNQPQHF
CDR3 DNA: TGTGCCAGCAGCCCTATAAGACAGGGGAATCAGCCCCAGCATTTT

clone size: -
D gene: -
J gene: TRBJ2-1
V gene: TRBV5-5
CDR3 protein: CASSFRSEQFF
CDR3 DNA: TGTGCCAGCAGCTTCCGCAGTGAGCAGTTCTTC

clone size: -
D gene: -
J gene: TRBJ1-5
V gene: TRBV7-2
CDR3 protein: CASSLYNGPQHF
CDR3 DNA: TGTGCCAGCAGCTTATACAACGGGCCCCAGCATTTT

clone size: -
D gene: -
J gene: TRBJ2-2
V gene: TRBV5-1
CDR3 protein: CASTNPQGTGELFF
CDR3 DNA: TGCGCCAGCACCAACCCACAAGGCACCGGGGAGCTGTTTTTT

clone size: -
D gene: -
J gene: TRBJ2-7
V gene: TRBV27
CDR3 protein: CASTSRGLSRPLEQYF
CDR3 DNA: TGTGCCAGCACCTCGCGCGGCCTCTCGCGGCCCCTCGAGCAGTACTTC

clone size: once
D gene: -
J gene: TRBJ2-7
V gene: TRBV6-5
CDR3 protein: CASSPSLYYEQYF
CDR3 DNA: TGTGCCAGCAGTCCAAGTCTATATTACGAGCAGTACTTC

clone size: few
D gene: -
J gene: TRBJ2-1
V gene: TRBV10-3
CDR3 protein: CAISESVRERSYNEQFF
CDR3 DNA: TGTGCCATCAGTGAGTCTGTACGGGAGAGGTCCTACAATGAGCAGTTCTTC

clone size: -
D gene: -
J gene: TRBJ1-5
V gene: TRBV19
CDR3 protein: CASAPGLGQPQHF
CDR3 DNA: TGTGCCAGCGCCCCCGGGTTGGGTCAGCCCCAGCATTTT

clone size: few
D gene: -
J gene: TRBJ2-2
V gene: TRBV30
CDR3 protein: CAWSSRTGELFF
CDR3 DNA: TGTGCCTGGAGTTCCCGGACCGGGGAGCTGTTTTTT

clone size: few
D gene: -
J gene: TRBJ2-3
V gene: TRBV21-1
CDR3 protein: CASSKGRAGTDTQYF
CDR3 DNA: TGTGCCAGCAGCAAGGGCAGGGCGGGGACAGATACGCAGTATTTT

clone size: -
D gene: -
J gene: TRBJ1-1
V gene: TRBV28
CDR3 protein: CASSFAGTRGTEAFF
CDR3 DNA: TGTGCCAGCAGTTTCGCCGGGACAAGGGGCACTGAAGCTTTCTTT

clone size: -
D gene: TRBD1
J gene: TRBJ2-7
V gene: TRBV7-2
CDR3 protein: CASSHLDRGRYEQYF
CDR3 DNA: TGTGCCAGCAGCCACCTGGACAGGGGGAGGTACGAGCAGTACTTC

clone size: -
D gene: TRBD2
J gene: TRBJ2-7
V gene: TRBV6-1
CDR3 protein: CASSKFASGEYEQYF
CDR3 DNA: TGTGCCAGCAGTAAATTTGCTAGCGGAGAGTACGAGCAGTACTTC

clone size: -
D gene: -
J gene: TRBJ2-3
V gene: TRBV6-5
CDR3 protein: CASSGGINTQYF
CDR3 DNA: TGTGCCAGCAGTGGTGGTATAAATACGCAGTATTTT

clone size: -
D gene: TRBD2
J gene: TRBJ2-7
V gene: TRBV7-9
CDR3 protein: CASSLVPSGIWYEQYF
CDR3 DNA: TGTGCCAGCAGCTTAGTACCTAGCGGGATTTGGTACGAGCAGTACTTC

clone size: -
D gene: -
J gene: TRBJ2-7
V gene: TRBV6-1
CDR3 protein: CASRPGTLSSYEQYF
CDR3 DNA: TGTGCCAGCAGACCCGGGACTCTTAGCTCCTACGAGCAGTACTTC

clone size: -
D gene: -
J gene: TRBJ2-2
V gene: TRBV6-6
CDR3 protein: CASQGHSNTGELFF
CDR3 DNA: TGTGCCAGCCAGGGACACTCCAACACCGGGGAGCTGTTTTTT

clone size: -
D gene: TRBD2
J gene: TRBJ2-5
V gene: TRBV4-1
CDR3 protein: CASSHGTSGLDQETQYF
CDR3 DNA: TGCGCCAGCAGCCACGGGACTAGCGGGTTGGACCAAGAGACCCAGTACTTC

clone size: -
D gene: -
J gene: TRBJ2-1
V gene: TRBV7-2
CDR3 protein: CASTSGTWQFF
CDR3 DNA: TGTGCCAGCACTTCCGGGACTTGGCAGTTCTTC

clone size: -
D gene: -
J gene: TRBJ2-6
V gene: TRBV29-1
CDR3 protein: CSVRRTGANVLTF
CDR3 DNA: TGCAGCGTTAGGAGAACTGGGGCCAACGTCCTGACTTTC

clone size: -
D gene: -
J gene: TRBJ2-2
V gene: TRBV5-4
CDR3 protein: CASSLGTGRNTGELFF
CDR3 DNA: TGTGCCAGCAGCTTGGGCACGGGAAGGAACACCGGGGAGCTGTTTTTT

clone size: -
D gene: -
J gene: TRBJ1-2
V gene: TRBV29-1
CDR3 protein: CSVPQGNNYGYTF
CDR3 DNA: TGCAGCGTCCCACAGGGAAATAACTATGGCTACACCTTC

clone size: -
D gene: -
J gene: TRBJ1-2
V gene: TRBV19
CDR3 protein: CASSISLQGGGYTF
CDR3 DNA: TGTGCCAGTAGTATCAGTCTCCAAGGAGGGGGCTACACCTTC

clone size: once
D gene: TRBD1
J gene: TRBJ1-5
V gene: TRBV18
CDR3 protein: CASTRGPDQPQHF
CDR3 DNA: TGTGCCTCCACGAGGGGGCCGGATCAGCCCCAGCATTTT

clone size: -
D gene: -
J gene: TRBJ2-3
V gene: TRBV11-2
CDR3 protein: CASSGDSDTQYF
CDR3 DNA: TGTGCCAGCAGCGGGGACTCAGATACGCAGTATTTT

clone size: -
D gene: -
J gene: TRBJ2-7
V gene: TRBV7-9
CDR3 protein: CASSLPPPDEQYF
CDR3 DNA: TGTGCCAGCAGCCTACCCCCTCCCGACGAGCAGTACTTC

clone size: once
D gene: -
J gene: TRBJ2-7
V gene: TRBV5-5
CDR3 protein: CASSYVGGMGYEQYF
CDR3 DNA: TGTGCCAGCAGCTACGTGGGGGGCATGGGGTACGAGCAGTACTTC

clone size: -
D gene: -
J gene: TRBJ1-2
V gene: TRBV28
CDR3 protein: CASRRSNYGYTF
CDR3 DNA: TGTGCCAGCAGGCGGTCTAACTATGGCTACACCTTC

clone size: -
D gene: -
J gene: TRBJ1-4
V gene: TRBV6-1
CDR3 protein: CATETLAGFNEKLFF
CDR3 DNA: TGTGCCACCGAGACCCTAGCGGGGTTTAATGAAAAACTGTTTTTT

clone size: -
D gene: TRBD1
J gene: TRBJ1-5
V gene: TRBV19
CDR3 protein: CASNPGQGHQPQHF
CDR3 DNA: TGTGCCAGTAACCCGGGACAGGGGCATCAGCCCCAGCATTTT

clone size: -
D gene: TRBD1
J gene: TRBJ2-1
V gene: TRBV5-6
CDR3 protein: CASSLADRGQGREYNEQFF
CDR3 DNA: TGTGCCAGCAGCTTGGCCGACAGGGGGCAAGGGCGGGAATACAATGAGCAGTTCTTC

clone size: -
D gene: -
J gene: TRBJ2-2
V gene: TRBV5-1
CDR3 protein: CASSLDRATGELFF
CDR3 DNA: TGCGCCAGCAGCTTGGACAGGGCAACCGGGGAGCTGTTTTTT

clone size: -
D gene: -
J gene: TRBJ1-4
V gene: TRBV5-6
CDR3 protein: CASSFGSQGRGKLFF
CDR3 DNA: TGTGCCAGCAGCTTCGGGTCGCAGGGGAGAGGAAAACTGTTTTTT

clone size: -
D gene: TRBD1
J gene: TRBJ2-5
V gene: TRBV18
CDR3 protein: CASSRGTGRETQYF
CDR3 DNA: TGTGCCAGCTCACGAGGGACAGGGAGAGAGACCCAGTACTTC